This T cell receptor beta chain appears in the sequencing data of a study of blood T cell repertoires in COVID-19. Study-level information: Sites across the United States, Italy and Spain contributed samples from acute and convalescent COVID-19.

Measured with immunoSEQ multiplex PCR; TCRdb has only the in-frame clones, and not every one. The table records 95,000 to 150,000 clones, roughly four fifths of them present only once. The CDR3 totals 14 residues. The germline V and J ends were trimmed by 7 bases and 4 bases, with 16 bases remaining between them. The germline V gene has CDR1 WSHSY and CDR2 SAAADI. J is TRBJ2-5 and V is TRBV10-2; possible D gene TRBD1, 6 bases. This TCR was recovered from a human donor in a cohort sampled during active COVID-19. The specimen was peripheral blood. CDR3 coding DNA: TGCGCCAGCACTGGGACAAACGCCAGAGAGACCCAGTACTTC. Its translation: CASTGTNARETQYF.